These 13 T cell receptor delta chains were sequenced from one sample in a study of gammadelta T cells in human blood. TCRdb re-analyzed the RT-PCR reads via CATT. Of about 410 delta-chain clones listed, about 31% are singletons. The specimen was Vgamma9Vdelta2 gamma-delta T cells from cord blood. These receptor sequences come from a newborn.

In the case of this clone: Given a far larger clone just one base away, this is likely a sequencing read error. Within the sample, other DNA sequences also encode this same CDR3. The chain carries TRDV2 and TRDJ3; 8 positions agree with TRDD3. Here the J gene was assigned by germline matching of the DNA, as TCRdb has none. The CDR3 totals 18 residues. Germline lookup yields CDR1 GEAIGNYY and CDR2 EKD. Here the CDR3 reads CACDTVWGSSWDTRQMFF. CDR3 coding DNA: TGTGCCTGTGACACCGTCTGGGGGAGCTCCTGGGACACCCGTCAGATGTTTTTC.

On this clone itself: A read error is the likely source, as a far larger clone sits one nucleotide away. No V segment was called; the J segment is TRDJ1; TRDD3 is the table's D call and was not checked against the DNA. This CDR3 contains 19 residues. CDR3 DNA: TGTGCCCGTGACACTCGCTCCACTGGGGGCCCCCGGTACACCGATAAACTCATCTTT. Its protein product is CARDTRSTGGPRYTDKLIF.

About this clone: Given a far larger clone just one base away, this is likely a sequencing read error. The chain couples TRDV2 to TRDJ1; TRDD3 matches at 8 bases. The J gene is absent in TCRdb and was assigned here via DNA matching to germline. The CDR3 length is 14 residues. Per germline, CDR1 GEAIGNYY and CDR2 EKD. The CDR3 here is CACATVGYADKLIF. The CDR3, as DNA: TGTGCCTGTGCCACCGTGGGATACGCCGATAAACTCATCTTT.

The chain employs TRDV2 and TRDJ3; 12 nucleotides match TRDD3. This CDR3 contains 19 residues. Germline trimming cut 3 bases from V and 5 bases from J; bases unmatched to any gene: 10. From germline, CDR1 is GEAIGNYY and CDR2 EKD. The CDR3 here is CACDPLHTGGYRDTRQMFF. The CDR3 DNA follows: TGTGCCTGTGACCCCTTACATACTGGGGGATACCGGGACACCCGACAGATGTTTTTC.

Only one count was recorded for this clone. Given a far larger clone just one base away, this is likely a sequencing read error. This rearrangement joins TRDV2 to TRDJ1; D not certain. Here the J gene came from matching the DNA to germline, since TCRdb omits it. Germline V gene data show CDR1 as GEAIGNYY and CDR2 as EKD. The CDR3 is 15 residues long. V was shortened by 5 bases and J by 2 bases, with 17 bases between the two germline ends. The CDR3 loop reads CACATSTTVTDKLIF. CDR3 coding DNA: TGTGCCTGTGCCACGTCGACTACAGTTACCGATAAACTCATCTTT.

By share of the sample, this clone is large (0.1 to 1%). The chain uses TRDV2 and TRDJ3, with no clear D. V was trimmed by 0 bases and J by 0 bases, leaving 8 bases between them. CDR1 GEAIGNYY and CDR2 EKD come from the germline V gene. CDR3 size: 17 residues. This CDR3 is CACDTAVSSWDTRQMFF. The CDR3 DNA reads as TGTGCCTGTGACACCGCGGTCTCCTCCTGGGACACCCGACAGATGTTTTTC.

This clone is labeled as large. This sample includes further DNA sequences coding for the same CDR3. V usage is TRDV2 and J usage is TRDJ3; TRDD3 matches 11 bases. With 1 base clipped from V and 0 bases from J, the junction kept 4 bases outside the gene matches. The CDR3 runs 19 residues. Germline-derived CDR1 and CDR2 are GEAIGNYY and EKD. CDR3 DNA sequence: TGTGCCTGTGACACTGGGGGATACGCGGGCTCCTGGGACACCCGACAGATGTTTTTC. Its translation is CACDTGGYAGSWDTRQMFF.

Relative to its sample, this clone is large. V and J are TRDV2 and TRDJ2; 13 bases line up with TRDD3. This CDR3 is built from 18 residues. The ends lost 3 bases at V and 0 bases at J; junction bases unmatched: 6. The germline V gene has CDR1 GEAIGNYY and CDR2 EKD. This chain's CDR3 is CACDPVLGDTALTAQLFF. The CDR3 DNA reads TGTGCCTGTGACCCTGTACTGGGGGATACGGCTTTGACAGCACAACTCTTCTTT.

A note on this clone: This likely came from a read error, as a far larger clone is one base away. V is TRDV2 and J is TRDJ3; TRDD3 matches 7 bases. Here the J gene was assigned by germline matching of the DNA, as TCRdb has none. This CDR3 has 19 residues. Trimming took 3 bases from V and 0 from J; bases not matched to a gene: 10. Germline assignment: CDR1 GEAIGNYY and CDR2 EKD. The CDR3, as DNA: TGTGCCTGTGACTCAATTGGGGGACCAAGCTCCTGGGACACCCGACAGATGTTTTTC. Protein product: CACDSIGGPSSWDTRQMFF.

By sample fraction, this clone is large (0.1 to 1%). The identical CDR3 is also encoded by other nucleotide sequences in the sample. The chain is built from TRDV2 and TRDJ1, with a weak D call TRDD2 (6 bases). The CDR3 consists of 18 residues. Trimming took 3 bases from V and 1 from J, leaving 23 bases between them. CDR1 and CDR2 (germline): GEAIGNYY, EKD. The CDR3, as DNA: TGTGCCTGTGACTCTACCTTCCCATCCGTACTGCTCACCGATAAACTCATCTTT. Translating it yields CACDSTFPSVLLTDKLIF.

Within the sample, this clone is large (0.1 to 1%). The chain has TRDV2 and TRDJ1; TRDD3 aligns across 8 bases. There are 19 residues in the CDR3. Trimming removed 0 bases from V and 0 bases from J; junction bases left unmatched: 14. Per the germline V gene, CDR1 is GEAIGNYY and CDR2 is EKD. The CDR3 nucleotides read TGTGCCTGTGACACCGTTTCGGGACTGCTGGGGGAACACACCGATAAACTCATCTTT. Translation gives CACDTVSGLLGEHTDKLIF.

This clone is large by share. This chain links TRDV2 with TRDJ1, with TRDD3 identical over 9 bases. Germline assignment: CDR1 GEAIGNYY and CDR2 EKD. Losses at the gene ends were 3 bases for V and 0 bases for J; bases not matched to a gene: 10. This CDR3 spans 17 amino acids. This chain's CDR3 is CACDAGDTGGYTDKLIF. As DNA, the CDR3 is TGTGCCTGTGACGCGGGGGATACCGGTGGGTACACCGATAAACTCATCTTT.

This clone is deemed large. The chain has TRDV2 and TRDJ1, with TRDD3 identical over 9 bases. Per the germline V gene, CDR1 is GEAIGNYY and CDR2 is EKD. J gave up 4 bases and V 5 bases, and 7 bases lay outside the gene matches. The CDR3 runs to 14 residues. The CDR3 DNA sequence: TGTGCCTGTGCCCATACTGGGGGAGACGATAAACTCATCTTT. It codes for CACAHTGGDDKLIF.